This T cell receptor (beta chain) was documented in a study of blood T cell repertoires in COVID-19. The germline V gene encodes CDR1 LNHDA and CDR2 SQIVND (reference sequence). V dropped 9 bases and J dropped 3; count of bases not matched to a gene: 9. This CDR3 is 14 amino acids long. The table came from immunoSEQ multiplex PCR; TCRdb's copy has only in-frame clones and leaves some out. In the table there are just over 250,000 clones, over 70% of which are singletons. The chain couples TRBV19 to TRBJ2-7; TRBD1 agrees at 9 bases. Input material: peripheral blood. The sequence came from a woman aged 70-85 years with COVID-19, enrolled during active disease. The CDR3 DNA is TGTGCCAGGGTGGCAACGGGACAGGGCTACGAGCAGTACTTC. It encodes CARVATGQGYEQYF.